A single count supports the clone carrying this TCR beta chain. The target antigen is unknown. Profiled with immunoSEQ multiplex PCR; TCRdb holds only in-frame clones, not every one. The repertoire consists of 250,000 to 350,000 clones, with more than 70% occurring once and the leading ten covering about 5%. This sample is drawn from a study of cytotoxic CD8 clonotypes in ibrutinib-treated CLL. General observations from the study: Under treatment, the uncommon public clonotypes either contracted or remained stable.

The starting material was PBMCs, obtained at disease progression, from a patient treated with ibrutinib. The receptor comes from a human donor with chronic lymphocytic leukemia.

For the CDR3, the DNA is TGTGCCAGCTCACCACCGTCCAGACACTCCTACGAGCAGTACTTC. This gives the protein CASSPPSRHSYEQYF. V gene TRBV18 combines with J gene TRBJ2-7, with no clear D. Germline V gene lookup returns CDR1 KGHSH and CDR2 LQKENI. The CDR3 length is 15 residues. V lost 0 bases to trimming and J lost 0 bases, with 9 bases between them.